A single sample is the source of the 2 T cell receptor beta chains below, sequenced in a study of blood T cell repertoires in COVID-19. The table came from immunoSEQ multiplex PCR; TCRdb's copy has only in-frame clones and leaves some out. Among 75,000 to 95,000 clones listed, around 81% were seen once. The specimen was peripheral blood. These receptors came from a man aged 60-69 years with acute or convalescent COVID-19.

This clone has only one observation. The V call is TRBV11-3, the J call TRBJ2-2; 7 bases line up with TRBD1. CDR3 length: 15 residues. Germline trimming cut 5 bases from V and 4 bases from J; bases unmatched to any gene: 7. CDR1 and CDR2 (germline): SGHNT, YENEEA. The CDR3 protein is CASSPMTGSTGELFF. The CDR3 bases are TGTGCCAGCAGCCCCATGACAGGGTCCACCGGGGAGCTGTTTTTT.

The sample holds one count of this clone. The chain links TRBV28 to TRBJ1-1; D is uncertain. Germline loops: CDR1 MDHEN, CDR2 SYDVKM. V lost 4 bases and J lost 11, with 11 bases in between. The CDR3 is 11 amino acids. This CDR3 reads CASSWAGRAFF. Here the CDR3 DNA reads TGTGCCAGCAGTTGGGCCGGGAGGGCTTTCTTT.